This T cell receptor beta chain derives from a study of Graves' ophthalmopathy and Graves' hyperthyroidism. The CDR3 runs 15 residues. The germline gives CDR1 SGHRS, CDR2 YFSETQ. The V gene lost 4 bases and the J gene lost 4 bases, with 18 bases spanning the gap. The authors amplified TCR beta CDR3 regions, and they did so from RNA transcripts for repertoire sequencing. Following a first-round RT-PCR that used HTBI primers, a second-round multiplex PCR was carried out. TCRdb re-called the multiplex PCR reads with MiXCR, one entry per CDR3 protein. The sample holds hundreds of thousands of distinct CDR3 sequences, about two fifths seen once. This clonotype was found many times.

Source material: peripheral blood. This TCR was sampled from an adult man with Graves' ophthalmopathy. The J gene is TRBJ2-7, the V gene TRBV5-1, with D possibly TRBD2 on 6 matching bases. CDR3 protein: CASSAGQLGGYEQYF. DNA of the CDR3: TGCGCCAGCAGCGCCGGACAACTCGGAGGGTACGAGCAGTACTTC.